The clone carrying this T cell receptor (beta chain) was counted at least ten times. Its antigen is unknown. The data were obtained in a study of T cells in Graves' hyperthyroidism and ophthalmopathy. RNA transcripts gave rise to amplified TCR beta CDR3 regions. When the TCR CDR3 underwent first-round RT-PCR, the HTBI primer set was used. A single record per CDR3 protein comes from TCRdb applying MiXCR to the multiplex PCR reads. Altogether some 360,000 distinct CDR3 sequences are present, around a sixth being singletons, with the ten largest covering around 16%. Patients were excluded because of uncontrolled infection, other autoimmune disease, pregnancy or lactation. CDR3 length: 17 residues. V gave up 7 bases and J gave up 8 bases, with 29 bases separating them. The germline gives CDR1 MDHEN, CDR2 SYDVKM. Study-level results: Most expanded thyroid clonotypes above 0.001 recurred in blood.

The specimen sequenced was blood. The chain is built from TRBV28 and TRBJ1-1, with D perhaps matching TRBD1 (5 bases). The receptor was derived from a woman in her forties with Graves' ophthalmopathy. CDR3 protein: CASKQTASRSYAVEAFF. Written as DNA, the CDR3 is TGTGCCAGCAAGCAGACAGCGAGCCGGTCCTATGCCGTCGAAGCTTTCTTT.